This T cell receptor beta chain was observed in a study of blood T cell repertoires in COVID-19. Germline V CDR1 and CDR2: SGHTA, FQGNSA. V was pared by 5 bases and J by 4 bases, with 14 bases between. CDR3 size: 14 residues. In the original processing: Estimates of nucleated cell counts were drawn from the amplification of reference gene primers. Sequencing was performed with immunoSEQ multiplex PCR; in TCRdb, only in-frame clones are kept and a portion is missing. From that table come the V and J calls and clone size; the DNA was used to work out D and trimming. Of under 200,000 clones in the sample, roughly nine tenths are singletons; the top ten hold roughly 21%.

This TCR was recovered from a man aged 60 to 75 with active or convalescent COVID-19. The genes are TRBV7-2 and TRBJ2-5, with a tentative D call TRBD2 (6 bases). Source material: peripheral blood. CDR3 sequence (DNA): TGTGCCAGCAGCCGTAACCAGGGAGGAGAGACCCAGTACTTC. Translation: CASSRNQGGETQYF.